These 29 T cell receptor beta chains originate from one sample sequenced in a study of tissue T cells after allogeneic stem cell transplantation. Regarding time point: mouse harvest day 7 after allogeneic transplant. Each mouse received 10^7 T-cell-depleted marrow cells plus 10^6 splenic CD5+ T cells by tail vein. Libraries were prepared by immunoSEQ multiplex PCR; TCRdb keeps only in-frame clonotypes and omits some of them. The data contain 5,000 or so clones, 40% to 60% of them singletons. The sample taken for sequencing was gut tissue. Receptor source: a female BALB/c mouse given C57BL/6 T cells with graft-versus-host disease after an allogeneic hematopoietic cell transplant.

With respect to this clone: Genes and germline are mouse. Read data end 1 residue before the CDR3 end; the end is taken from the germline J gene. The J gene is TRBJ2-4, the V gene TRBV2; D is unresolved. CDR1 is LGHNA, CDR2 YSYQKL, per germline. V lost 4 bases to trimming and J lost 0 bases, with 8 bases between them. This CDR3 region has 14 residues. Partial CDR3 DNA: TGTGCCAGCAGCCTCGACGGAAGTCAAAACACCTTGTAC. It is translated as CASSLDGSQNTLY. The whole CDR3 reads CASSLDGSQNTLYF.

As regards this clone: Gene names are the mouse ones. The CDR3 is cut off 1 residue early in the read; its end comes from the germline J gene. V and J are TRBV13-3 and TRBJ1-1; tentative D call: TRBD1 (5 bases). Trimming took off 6 bases at V and 0 bases at J, with 9 bases between the two ends. Germline V gene lookup returns CDR1 NNHDY and CDR2 SYVADS. There are 13 residues in the CDR3. CDR3 bases read: TGTGCCAGCATCGGACAAGCAAACACAGAAGTCTTC. It yields the protein CASIGQANTEVF. The whole CDR3 sequence reads CASIGQANTEVFF.

This clone is medium-sized within its sample. Any gene name here is a mouse gene name. The read ends 1 residue before the CDR3 terminus; that terminus is restored from the germline J gene. The genes are TRBV16 and TRBJ2-7, with D perhaps TRBD2 (6 bases). This CDR3 region has 14 residues. The germline V and J ends were trimmed by 4 bases and 0 bases, with 10 bases remaining between them. The germline V gene encodes CDR1 SGHSA and CDR2 FRNQAP. The CDR3 loop reads CASSSLGSSYEQYF. Incomplete CDR3 DNA: TGTGCAAGCAGCTCCCTGGGGAGCTCCTATGAACAGTAC.

Regarding this clone: Each gene name is a mouse one. The read ends 1 residue shy of where the CDR3 ends; the end is completed using the germline J gene. The chain couples TRBV26 to TRBJ1-6, with D unclear. TRBJ1-6 is recorded as an ORF, its role being uncertain. CDR1 is KGHPV, CDR2 FQNQEV, per germline (reference sequence). The germline V and J ends were trimmed by 2 bases and 0 bases, with 5 bases remaining between them. The CDR3 runs 15 residues. CDR3 region: CASSLAISYNSPLYF. The covered CDR3 bases are TGTGCCAGCAGTCTGGCCATTTCCTATAATTCGCCCCTCTAC.

Notes on this clone: Mouse names are used for the genes. Coverage ceases 1 residue before the CDR3 finishes, and the germline J gene fills in the end. This chain uses TRBV5 with TRBJ2-4, with TRBD1 as a possible D gene (5 bases). CDR1 is LGHNA and CDR2 is YNLKQL in the germline V gene (reference sequence). V lost 1 base and J lost 0, with 8 bases in between. The CDR3 has 15 residues. The part of the CDR3 DNA that was read is TGTGCCAGCAGCCAAGGGACAACTAGTCAAAACACCTTGTAC. Translated: CASSQGTTSQNTLY. The CDR3, in full, reads CASSQGTTSQNTLYF.

This clone was seen more than once but under ten times. Gene names denote mouse genes. The sequenced fragment ends 1 residue before the CDR3 boundary, so the rest is inferred from the germline J gene. V and J are TRBV15 and TRBJ2-7; 9 bases fit TRBD2. The CDR3 loop spans 14 amino acids. The junction had 4 bases not matched to a gene; V was cut back by 6 bases and J by 1 base. Looked up from germline, CDR1 is SGHND and CDR2 is FRSKSL. The sequenced part of the CDR3 DNA is TGTGCCAGCAGCCTCGACTGGGGGTCCTATGAACAGTAC. Its translation: CASSLDWGSYEQY. The complete CDR3 sequence is CASSLDWGSYEQYF.

With respect to this clone: The gene names given are mouse names. Read sequence stops 1 residue before the CDR3 end, and the germline J gene provides the missing end. This rearrangement joins TRBV16 to TRBJ2-7; 8 positions agree with TRBD1. The CDR3 runs 14 residues. The germline gives CDR1 SGHSA, CDR2 FRNQAP. The V and J ends lost 3 bases and 2 bases, in that order; junction bases with no gene match: 3. The sequenced CDR3 bases are TGTGCAAGCAGCTTGGCAGGGGGCCCCTATGAACAGTAC. Its translation is CASSLAGGPYEQY. The CDR3 as a whole reads CASSLAGGPYEQYF.

A remark on this clone: These gene names are mouse names. The read ends 1 residue shy of where the CDR3 ends; the end is completed using the germline J gene. This rearrangement joins TRBV3 to TRBJ2-3; 11 nucleotides match TRBD2. Germline CDR1 SNHLY, CDR2 FYNGKV (reference sequence). This CDR3 is 16 amino acids long. With V trimmed by 4 bases and J by 1 base, 4 bases remained unmatched. CDR3 sequence reads: CASSSLGGRGAETLYF. Incomplete CDR3 DNA: TGTGCCAGCAGCTCACTGGGGGGGCGCGGTGCAGAAACGCTGTAT.

On this clone: Germline and genes: mouse. The read halts 1 residue ahead of the CDR3 end, with the missing end drawn from the germline J gene. This chain joins TRBV26 and TRBJ1-4, with 8 bases that match TRBD1. Germline-derived CDR1 and CDR2 are KGHPV and FQNQEV (reference sequence). The V segment lost 3 bases and the J segment 4 bases; nucleotides outside the gene matches: 4. The CDR3 spans 15 residues. CDR3: CASSLGQGGNERLFF. The sequenced part of the CDR3 DNA is TGTGCCAGCAGTCTCGGACAGGGAGGCAACGAAAGATTATTT. Filled out from reference TRBV26 and TRBJ1-4, the complete variable domain reads NSKVIQTPRYLVKGQGQKAKMRCIPEKGHPVVFWYQQNKNNEFKFLINFQNQEVLQQIDMTEKRFSAECPSNSPCSLEIQSSEAGDSALYLCASSLGQGGNERLFFGHGTKLSVL.

With respect to this clone: Here the gene names and germline are mouse. The read terminates 1 residue ahead of where the CDR3 ends, so the germline J gene completes it. The V and J genes are TRBV26 and TRBJ1-1, with 8 bases matching TRBD1. Trimming cost V 1 base and J 1 base; bases outside gene matches: 5. There are 16 residues in the CDR3. Germline CDR1 and CDR2: KGHPV and FQNQEV (reference sequence). CDR3 bases read: TGTGCCAGCAGTCTGTTGGCAGGGGGCAGGAACACAGAAGTCTTC. Its protein product is CASSLLAGGRNTEVF. The CDR3 in full is CASSLLAGGRNTEVFF.

For this clone: The genes are named according to mouse. The read gets to within 1 residue of the CDR3 end, and the germline J gene fills in the rest. This chain connects TRBV26 to TRBJ1-3; possible D gene TRBD1, 6 bases. V lost 4 bases to trimming and J lost 3 bases, with 7 bases between them. This CDR3 region has 13 residues. Germline V lookup: CDR1 KGHPV, CDR2 FQNQEV (reference sequence). This CDR3 is CASSHRDGNTLYF. CDR3 DNA (partial): TGTGCCAGCAGTCACAGGGATGGAAATACGCTCTAT.

In regard to this clone: Mouse gene names apply. CDR3 sequence reads: CASSIPNQDTQYF. The sequenced part of the CDR3 DNA is TGTGCCAGCAGTATCCCGAACCAAGACACCCAGTAC. V gene TRBV19 combines with J gene TRBJ2-5; D uncertain. With the read ending 1 residue before the CDR3 end, the germline J gene is used to fill in that end. The CDR3 totals 13 residues. V shed 2 bases and J shed 0 bases, with 4 bases lying between them. Germline loops: CDR1 FNHDT, CDR2 SITEND (reference sequence).

A word on this clone: Gene names are mouse gene names. Read sequence stops 1 residue before the CDR3 end, and the germline J gene provides the missing end. V and J are TRBV13-1 and TRBJ2-2; D remains ambiguous. Germline lookup yields CDR1 NSHNY and CDR2 SYGAGN. V was shortened by 0 bases and J by 7 bases, with 4 bases between the two germline ends. The CDR3 sequence is 12 residues long. CDR3 DNA, as far as it was read: TGTGCCAGCAGTGATGGTGGCGGGCAGCTCTAC. It codes for CASSDGGGQLY. The full CDR3 sequence reads CASSDGGGQLYF.

By frequency in the sample, this clone is medium-sized. The germline and genes are mouse ones. The read gets to within 1 residue of the CDR3 end, and the germline J gene fills in the rest. V is TRBV12-2 and J is TRBJ2-7, with 10 bases aligning to TRBD2. Trimming took 0 bases from V and 2 from J; bases not matched to a gene: 0. The CDR3 consists of 14 residues. CDR1 and CDR2 from the germline V gene are SGHLS and HYDKME. The CDR3 bases that were read are TGTGCCAGCTCTCTCGACTGGGGGGCCTATGAACAGTAC. Encoded protein: CASSLDWGAYEQY. The whole CDR3 sequence is CASSLDWGAYEQYF.

A word on this clone: The genes are named according to mouse. The missing CDR3 end, 1 residue past where the read stops, is filled in from the germline J gene. This chain joins TRBV24 and TRBJ2-1; possibly TRBD1 or TRBD2 for D (5 bases each). V dropped 3 bases and J dropped 1 base, with 7 bases sitting between them. CDR3 length: 14 residues. Germline lookup yields CDR1 KGHTA and CDR2 FRNEEI. The CDR3 here is CASSLRGNYAEQFF. Partial CDR3 DNA: TGTGCCAGCAGTCTCCGGGGGAACTATGCTGAGCAGTTC.

By proportion, this clone is medium-sized. The gene symbols are mouse symbols. Read sequence stops 1 residue before the CDR3 end, and the germline J gene provides the missing end. The J gene is TRBJ1-2, the V gene TRBV12-1; 7 positions match TRBD1. The ends lost 1 base at V and 2 bases at J; junction bases unmatched: 3. Germline lookup yields CDR1 SGHSN and CDR2 HYEKVE. CDR3 length: 14 residues. CDR3 DNA, as far as it was read: TGTGCCAGCTCTCTAGACAGGGTGAACTCCGACTACACC. Its translation: CASSLDRVNSDYT. The whole CDR3 is CASSLDRVNSDYTF. The full variable domain, in which reference TRBV12-1 and TRBJ1-2 provide the parts outside the CDR3, is DSGVVQSPRHIIKEKGGRSVLTCIPISGHSNVVWYQQTLGKELKFLIQHYEKVERDKGFLPSRFSVQQFDDYHSEMNMSALELEDSAMYFCASSLDRVNSDYTFGSGTRLLVI.

Notes on this clone: Mouse names are used for the genes. The CDR3 goes on 1 residue after the read ends, and that part is filled in from the germline J gene. This chain connects TRBV12-2 to TRBJ2-1, with 9 bases that match TRBD1. This CDR3 region has 15 residues. Germline V gene lookup returns CDR1 SGHLS and CDR2 HYDKME. Trimming cost V 0 bases and J 9 bases; bases outside gene matches: 8. CDR3 region: CASSLENRGRDEQFF. The sequenced CDR3 bases are TGTGCCAGCTCTCTCGAGAACAGGGGGCGTGATGAGCAGTTC.

This clone was counted only a few times. Gene names are the mouse ones. The CDR3 extends 1 residue past the end of the read, so its final part is completed from the germline J gene. The genes are TRBV26 and TRBJ1-3; no clear D. Germline V lookup: CDR1 KGHPV, CDR2 FQNQEV (reference sequence). There are 14 residues in the CDR3. Trimming took 0 bases from V and 1 from J, leaving 4 bases between them. CDR3 loop: CASSLSLSGNTLYF. The sequenced part of the CDR3 DNA is TGTGCCAGCAGTCTGTCCCTATCTGGAAATACGCTCTAT.

This clone was detected a few times. Genes and germline come from the mouse. The observed sequence ends 1 residue before the CDR3 terminus, with the missing tail filled in from the germline J gene. The V call is TRBV3, the J call TRBJ1-3, with 7 bases aligning to TRBD1. Looked up from germline, CDR1 is SNHLY and CDR2 is FYNGKV (reference sequence). The CDR3 sequence is 15 residues long. V lost 3 bases to trimming and J lost 3 bases; unmatched junction nucleotides: 5. This CDR3 reads CASSFEGAHGNTLYF. The DNA read from the CDR3 is TGTGCCAGCAGCTTTGAGGGGGCGCATGGAAATACGCTCTAT.

This clone is classed as large. Gene names refer to mouse genes. The read ends 1 residue shy of where the CDR3 ends; the end is completed using the germline J gene. This sequence joins TRBV19 and TRBJ2-7; 10 bases agree with TRBD2. Germline V gene data show CDR1 as FNHDT and CDR2 as SITEND (reference sequence). The CDR3 runs to 15 residues. Losses at the gene ends were 6 bases for V and 6 bases for J; bases not matched to a gene: 12. Here the CDR3 reads CASTRGGLGGLEQYF. The CDR3 DNA, read in part, is TGTGCCAGCACTCGTGGGGGGCTGGGGGGGCTTGAACAGTAC.

On this clone itself: Here the gene names and germline are mouse. From the germline J gene comes the end of the CDR3, since the read stops 1 residue before it. V gene TRBV12-1 combines with J gene TRBJ1-4, with 10 bases identical to TRBD1. The junction had 3 bases not matched to a gene; V was cut back by 0 bases and J by 6 bases. The CDR3 spans 15 residues. CDR1 SGHSN and CDR2 HYEKVE come from the germline V gene. The CDR3: CASSLGTGAHERLFF. Incomplete CDR3 DNA: TGTGCCAGCTCTCTCGGGACAGGGGCCCACGAAAGATTATTT.

With respect to this clone: Any gene name here is a mouse gene name. Coverage ceases 1 residue before the CDR3 finishes, and the germline J gene fills in the end. The V and J genes are TRBV26 and TRBJ1-5; no clear D. V lost 2 bases, J lost 1 base, and 3 bases lay in between. The germline V gene has CDR1 KGHPV and CDR2 FQNQEV (reference sequence). The CDR3 has 13 residues. CDR3 in amino acids: CASSLRNNQAPLF. The sequenced part of the CDR3 DNA is TGTGCCAGCAGTCTGCGGAACAACCAGGCTCCGCTT.

Comment on this clone: Germline and genes: mouse. The CDR3 end lies 1 residue beyond the end of the read and is filled in from the germline J gene. The chain joins TRBV13-3 to TRBJ2-5, with D perhaps assigned TRBD1 or TRBD2 (5 bases each). CDR3 length: 16 residues. With 1 base removed from V and 2 bases from J, the gap between germline ends came to 14 bases. CDR1 and CDR2 (germline): NNHDY, SYVADS. The CDR3 bases that were read are TGTGCCAGCAGTGATCTTCGGGGCAAAACCCAAGACACCCAGTAC. It is translated as CASSDLRGKTQDTQY. The complete CDR3 reads CASSDLRGKTQDTQYF.

Comments on this clone: Gene names denote mouse genes. The read terminates 1 residue before the CDR3 end, so the remaining end is supplied by the germline J gene. The chain employs TRBV26 and TRBJ2-4; D call uncertain. Trimming took off 3 bases at V and 0 bases at J, with 4 bases between the two ends. Germline V gene data show CDR1 as KGHPV and CDR2 as FQNQEV (reference sequence). CDR3 length: 13 residues. The CDR3 protein is CASSLYSQNTLYF. The sequenced CDR3 bases are TGTGCCAGCAGTCTTTACAGTCAAAACACCTTGTAC.

Judged by abundance, this clone is medium-sized. The genes and germline here are from mouse. Read coverage stops 1 residue before the CDR3 terminus; the germline J gene supplies the remainder. The rearrangement joins TRBV24 to TRBJ2-1; 11 bases are a match to TRBD2. This CDR3 has 15 amino acids. CDR1 is KGHTA and CDR2 is FRNEEI in the germline V gene. The J segment lost 6 bases and the V segment lost 5 bases, leaving 6 bases of the junction unmatched. Here the CDR3 reads CASSITGGALAEQFF. CDR3 DNA (partial): TGTGCCAGCAGTATCACTGGGGGGGCGCTTGCTGAGCAGTTC.

In this sample, this clone turned up a few times. Genes and germline are mouse. The CDR3 goes on 1 residue after the read ends, and that part is filled in from the germline J gene. The genes are TRBV26 and TRBJ2-1, with a tentative D call TRBD1 (5 bases). The germline V gene encodes CDR1 KGHPV and CDR2 FQNQEV (reference sequence). Trimming removed 5 bases from V and 1 base from J, with 6 bases in between. The CDR3 length is 13 residues. Here the CDR3 reads CASSSGNYAEQFF. The covered CDR3 bases are TGTGCCAGCAGTTCAGGGAACTATGCTGAGCAGTTC.

Note on this clone: The gene names here belong to mouse. The read gets to within 1 residue of the CDR3 end, and the germline J gene fills in the rest. This chain connects TRBV26 to TRBJ1-1; D not certain. Germline-derived CDR1 and CDR2 are KGHPV and FQNQEV (reference sequence). Trimming cost V 2 bases and J 3 bases, with 4 bases left between them. CDR3 length: 12 residues. The CDR3 reads CASSLGYTEVFF. The part of the CDR3 DNA that was read is TGTGCCAGCAGTCTGGGTTACACAGAAGTCTTC.

Details on this clone: Gene labels here are mouse ones. Read data end 1 residue before the CDR3 end; the end is taken from the germline J gene. The chain carries TRBV13-2 and TRBJ1-2, with 11 positions matching TRBD1. Germline-derived CDR1 and CDR2 are NNHNN and SYGAGS (reference sequence). Trimming took 2 bases from V and 3 from J; bases not matched to a gene: 3. The CDR3 is 15 amino acids. The CDR3 DNA, read in part, is TGTGCCAGCGGTGAACCGGGACAGGGGGACTCCGACTACACC. This codes for CASGEPGQGDSDYT. The full CDR3 is CASGEPGQGDSDYTF.

This clone appeared a few times. Mouse germline and gene names are used. CDR3 amino acids: CASSLGGNTGQLYF. The part of the CDR3 DNA that was read is TGTGCCAGCAGTCTGGGGGGGAACACCGGGCAGCTCTAC. The genes are TRBV26 and TRBJ2-2; tentatively, D is TRBD2 (6 bases). Read data end 1 residue before the CDR3 end; the end is taken from the germline J gene. Germline CDR1 reads KGHPV; CDR2 reads FQNQEV (reference sequence). The CDR3 spans 14 residues. Trimming took 2 bases from V and 2 from J, leaving 6 bases between them.